This T cell receptor (beta chain) was found in a study of tumor-infiltrating lymphocytes in primary liver carcinoma. Study observations and caveats: Blood's top-250-clone fraction was significantly lower than that of tumors (p = 0.039). Tumor-blood pairs (like tumor-adjacent pairs) overlapped less than tumor region pairs did.

Germline V lookup: CDR1 SGHVS, CDR2 FQNEAQ. The CDR3 has 14 amino acids. The V gene lost 5 bases and the J gene lost 5 bases, with 15 bases spanning the gap. Co-extraction of RNA and DNA was performed on roughly 17-32 mg of unsorted bulk tissue. Subjects presented with primary liver carcinoma managed by surgical resection. More than 75% viable tumor cells made up every tumor sample. The template, roughly 0.45 ug total RNA, yielded TCR beta cDNA made with a constant-region primer. Library construction for TCR beta comprised three nested multiplex PCR rounds performed with slightly modified ARM-PCR. Primers for the first two PCR rounds were TRBV1-TRBV30 forward primers and a C-beta reverse primer (approximately 9 cycles per round). A single record per CDR3 protein comes from TCRdb applying MiXCR to the multiplex PCR reads. The sample holds just under 45,000 distinct CDR3 sequences; 65% to 85% are singletons and the top ten take about a fifth.

Turning to this clonotype: Its antigen is not known.

The chain has TRBV7-8 and TRBJ2-5; D perhaps matches TRBD1 (5 bases). The receptor was isolated from a man aged 35-49 years with primary liver carcinoma and hepatitis B virus infection. Sequences were obtained from liver tumor tissue from sampling region 2. Indicated subset: tumor region T2, inferior pole. Written as DNA, the CDR3 is TGTGCCAGCAGCAGGGGCATGGGGATTGAGACCCAGTACTTC. Translating it yields CASSRGMGIETQYF. The whole variable domain, filled in from reference TRBV7-8 and TRBJ2-5, reads GAGVSQSPRYKVAKRGQDVALRCDPISGHVSLFWYQQALGQGPEFLTYFQNEAQLDKSGLPSDRFFAERPEGSVSTLKIQRTQQEDSAVYLCASSRGMGIETQYFGPGTRLLVL.